This T cell receptor beta chain is from a study of T-cell reconstitution after alpha-beta-depleted transplantation in children. Study conclusions and caveats: Alpha-beta T cells about two months after transplant reportedly derived from several hundred expanded graft clones.

This clonotype was seen repeatedly, ten times or more. Its antigen is not known. Construction of the TCRbeta library involved unique molecular identifiers. TCRdb itself ran the PCR reads through MiXCR, one entry per CDR3 protein. The sample has fewer than 350,000 distinct CDR3 sequences, 11% seen once; the top ten hold roughly a quarter. The CDR3 runs to 16 residues. Germline V gives CDR1 MNHEY, CDR2 SVGAGI. Trimming stripped 0 bases from V and 6 bases from J, with 14 bases between. This chain joins TRBV6-5 and TRBJ2-2; D is unclear. This receptor was obtained from a male patient between 2 and 10 years old who had a stem cell transplant for chronic granulomatous disease, so the T cells may come from the graft donor. Specimen: peripheral blood, collected 180 days after TCRalphabeta/CD19-depleted stem cell transplant. In nucleotides, the CDR3 is TGTGCCAGCAGTTACTCGAAACTGGGAAAGTCCGGGGAGCTGTTTTTT. Protein sequence: CASSYSKLGKSGELFF.